The 13 T cell receptor beta chains below come from one sample, sequenced in a study of cytomegalovirus exposure and HLA in healthy donors listed by TCRdb under 2017. Library preparation was by the immunoSEQ multiplex PCR assay. The multiplex PCR relied on a mix of 60 forward primers for TCR Vbeta segments and 13 reverse primers for TCR Jbeta segments. TCRdb mirrors the immuneACCESS table, restricted to in-frame sequences. Some clones are absent from its copies; in checked studies, under half trace to an unresolved V gene, and the reason for the others is unknown. For this sample there are about 150,000 clones; 75% to 85% appear just once. Of the sample, less than 10% falls within the top ten clones. Input material: PBMCs. The receptors here all came from a young man in good health and CMV-seropositive.

The J gene is TRBJ1-2, the V gene TRBV6-6; D is uncertain. The CDR3 has 14 amino acids. With 0 bases removed from V and 0 bases from J, the gap between germline ends came to 5 bases. Germline V CDR1 and CDR2: MNHNY, SVGAGI (reference sequence). The CDR3 here is CASSYSGANYGYTF. Written as DNA, the CDR3 is TGTGCCAGCAGTTACTCTGGAGCTAACTATGGCTACACCTTC.

CDR3 region: CASRQQGTFSGANVLTF. As DNA, the CDR3 is TGTGCCAGCAGACAACAGGGGACCTTCTCTGGGGCCAACGTCCTGACTTTC. The V and J genes are TRBV13 and TRBJ2-6; 7 nucleotides align to TRBD1. V dropped 6 bases and J dropped 0; count of bases not matched to a gene: 8. This CDR3 comprises 17 residues. CDR1 is PRHDT and CDR2 is FYEKMQ in the germline V gene (reference sequence).

This clone was counted only a few times. The genes are TRBV9 and TRBJ1-4; D possibly corresponds to TRBD1 (5 bases). The CDR3 covers 15 residues. Trimming shortened V by 0 bases and J by 7 bases, and 13 bases separated the two germline ends. Germline V gives CDR1 SGDLS, CDR2 YYNGEE. In DNA form, the CDR3 reads TGTGCCAGCAGCGTAGATGGGGGGATGAGTGAAAAACTGTTTTTT. This gives the protein CASSVDGGMSEKLFF.

J is TRBJ2-7 and V is TRBV5-1; 7 bases line up with TRBD2. V lost 2 bases and J lost 6; bases outside the gene matches: 14. Per germline, CDR1 SGHRS and CDR2 YFSETQ. CDR3 length equals 16 residues. This CDR3 is CASSLGAAGVSFEQYF. The CDR3 DNA sequence: TGCGCCAGCAGCTTAGGGGCGGCGGGAGTCTCTTTCGAGCAGTACTTC. The whole variable domain, filled in from reference TRBV5-1 and TRBJ2-7, reads KAGVTQTPRYLIKTRGQQVTLSCSPISGHRSVSWYQQTPGQGLQFLFEYFSETQRNKGNFPGRFSGRQFSNSRSEMNVSTLELGDSALYLCASSLGAAGVSFEQYFGPGTRLTVT.

V gene TRBV7-5 combines with J gene TRBJ2-2; the D call of TRBD1 is as the table states it, not checked on the DNA. TRBV7-5 is given as a pseudogene. The CDR3 has 16 amino acids. This chain's CDR3 is CARSLWARANTGELFF. CDR3 DNA sequence: TGTGCCAGAAGCTTATGGGCCCGCGCGAACACCGGGGAGCTGTTTTTT.

The V and J genes are TRBV7-9 and TRBJ2-1; 9 bases match TRBD1. Germline CDR1 and CDR2: SEHNR and FQNEAQ (reference sequence). This CDR3 is 14 amino acids long. V shed 5 bases and J 6 bases; nucleotides not matched to a gene: 5. The CDR3 loop is CASSLDRGSNEQFF. Here the CDR3 DNA reads TGTGCCAGCAGCCTGGACAGGGGCTCCAATGAGCAGTTCTTC.

The chain employs TRBV18 and TRBJ2-1, with a weak D call TRBD1 (5 bases). CDR3 length: 15 amino acids. Trimming pared 8 bases from V and 2 bases from J, leaving 16 bases between. Germline CDR1 reads KGHSH; CDR2 reads LQKENI. The CDR3 nucleotides are TGTGCCAGCACCCAGGACAATTTTCCCTACAATGAGCAGTTCTTC. Translating it yields CASTQDNFPYNEQFF.

V gene TRBV5-1 combines with J gene TRBJ2-7; TRBD1 aligns across 8 bases. The CDR3 has 16 residues. Germline V CDR1 and CDR2: SGHRS, YFSETQ. V was pared by 1 base and J by 4 bases, with 10 bases of the junction left unmatched. The CDR3 region is CASSLKLRQGAYEQYF. The CDR3, as DNA: TGCGCCAGCAGCTTGAAATTGAGGCAGGGGGCTTACGAGCAGTACTTC.

The sample holds one count of this clone. The J gene is TRBJ2-7, the V gene TRBV18; tentative D call: TRBD2 (5 bases). This CDR3 has 12 residues. Trimming removed 2 bases from V and 6 bases from J, with 8 bases in between. Germline CDR1 reads KGHSH; CDR2 reads LQKENI. The CDR3 is CASSPTRGEQYF. CDR3 DNA sequence: TGTGCCAGCTCACCAACCCGGGGCGAGCAGTACTTC.

A few counts support this clone. The chain has TRBV5-6 and TRBJ2-3, with 8 bases that match TRBD2. The CDR3 spans 18 residues. The V gene's germline CDR1 is SGHDT and CDR2 YYEEEE. J gave up 0 bases and V 4 bases, and 13 bases lay outside the gene matches. The CDR3 is CASSLPLAGGSSTDTQYF. The CDR3 DNA sequence: TGTGCCAGCAGCCTACCGCTGGCGGGGGGTTCTAGCACAGATACGCAGTATTTT.

This clone was recorded only once. The chain employs TRBV19 and TRBJ1-2, with 8 positions matching TRBD1. CDR3 length equals 15 residues. Germline lookup yields CDR1 LNHDA and CDR2 SQIVND (reference sequence). V trimming: 5 bases; J trimming: 0 bases; junction bases outside the gene matches: 5. The CDR3 nucleotides are TGTGCCAGTAGTGCCGGACAGGGTACTAACTATGGCTACACCTTC. This encodes CASSAGQGTNYGYTF.

The gene calls are TRBV29-1 and TRBJ2-3; possible D gene TRBD2, 5 bases. V lost 5 bases, J lost 0 bases, and 9 bases lay in between. This CDR3 contains 13 residues. Per germline, CDR1 SQVTM and CDR2 ANQGSEA. The CDR3 region has the DNA TGCAGCGTTCCACTAGTAAGCACAGATACGCAGTATTTT. This gives the protein CSVPLVSTDTQYF.

V is TRBV9 and J is TRBJ2-2; 11 bases match TRBD1. The ends lost 1 base at V and 4 bases at J; junction bases unmatched: 3. The CDR3 runs to 16 residues. From germline, CDR1 is SGDLS and CDR2 YYNGEE. The CDR3: CASSVRDRGVTGELFF. CDR3 coding DNA: TGTGCCAGCAGCGTAAGGGACAGGGGGGTCACCGGGGAGCTGTTTTTT.